This record covers a single TCR beta chain. This specimen belongs to a study of blood T cell repertoires in COVID-19. The V end was cut by 0 bases, the J end by 2 bases, with 12 bases between. CDR1 is SGHDT, CDR2 YYEEEE, per germline. This CDR3 region has 16 residues. The table came from immunoSEQ multiplex PCR; TCRdb's copy has only in-frame clones and leaves some out. Of 98,000 or so clones in the sample, over 70% are singletons; the top ten hold roughly 15%. This sequence joins TRBV5-6 and TRBJ2-1; possible D gene TRBD2, 5 bases. The sequenced sample consisted of peripheral blood. This receptor was obtained from a man aged 45-60 years with acute or convalescent COVID-19. CDR3 coding DNA: TGTGCCAGCAGCTTGGAAGGGAGTGGCCCCTACAATGAGCAGTTCTTC. This gives the protein CASSLEGSGPYNEQFF.